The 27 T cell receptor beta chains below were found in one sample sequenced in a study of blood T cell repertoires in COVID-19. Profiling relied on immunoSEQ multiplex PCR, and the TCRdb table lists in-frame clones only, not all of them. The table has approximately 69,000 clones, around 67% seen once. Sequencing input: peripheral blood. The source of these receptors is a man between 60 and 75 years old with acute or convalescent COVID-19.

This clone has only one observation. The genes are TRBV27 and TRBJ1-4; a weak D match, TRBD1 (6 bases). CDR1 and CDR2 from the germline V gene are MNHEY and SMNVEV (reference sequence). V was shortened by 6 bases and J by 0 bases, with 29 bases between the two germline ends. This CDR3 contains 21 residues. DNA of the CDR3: TGTGCCAGCAGGCCTACCAAACAGGGATCTCAGTGGGATACAACTAATGAAAAACTGTTTTTT. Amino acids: CASRPTKQGSQWDTTNEKLFF.

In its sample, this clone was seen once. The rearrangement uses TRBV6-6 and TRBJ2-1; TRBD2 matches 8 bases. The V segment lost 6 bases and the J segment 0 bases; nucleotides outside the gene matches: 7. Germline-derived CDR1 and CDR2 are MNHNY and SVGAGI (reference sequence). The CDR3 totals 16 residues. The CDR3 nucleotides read TGTGCCAGCAGGACTAGCGCGGCGAGCTCCTACAATGAGCAGTTCTTC. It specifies CASRTSAASSYNEQFF.

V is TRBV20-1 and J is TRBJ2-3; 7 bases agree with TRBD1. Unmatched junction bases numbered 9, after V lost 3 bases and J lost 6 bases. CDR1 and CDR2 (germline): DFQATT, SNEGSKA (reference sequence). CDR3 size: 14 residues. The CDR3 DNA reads TGCAGTGCTAGTTGGGCCCCCAGGGGGGATACGCAGTATTTT. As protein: CSASWAPRGDTQYF.

This chain's CDR3 is CASSSAGGNTIYF. In DNA form, the CDR3 reads TGTGCCAGCAGCTCTGCCGGTGGAAACACCATATATTTT. This sequence joins TRBV7-9 and TRBJ1-3, with D hard to call. With 4 bases removed from V and 3 bases from J, the gap between germline ends came to 7 bases. Germline lookup yields CDR1 SEHNR and CDR2 FQNEAQ (reference sequence). The CDR3 runs to 13 residues.

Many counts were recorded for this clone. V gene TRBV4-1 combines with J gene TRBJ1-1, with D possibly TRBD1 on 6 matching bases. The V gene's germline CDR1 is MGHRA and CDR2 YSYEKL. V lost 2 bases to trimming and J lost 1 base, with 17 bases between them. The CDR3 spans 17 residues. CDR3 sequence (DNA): TGCGCCAGCAGCCAAAGGACAGATCCATCACAGAACACTGAAGCTTTCTTT. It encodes CASSQRTDPSQNTEAFF.

The CDR3 protein is CASSYSGIPNEKLFF. The CDR3 DNA reads TGTGCCAGCAGTTACTCGGGCATCCCGAATGAAAAACTGTTTTTT. This chain links TRBV6-5 with TRBJ1-4; D unresolved. Trimming removed 0 bases from V and 5 bases from J, with 10 bases in between. The CDR3 is 15 residues long. Germline lookup yields CDR1 MNHEY and CDR2 SVGAGI.

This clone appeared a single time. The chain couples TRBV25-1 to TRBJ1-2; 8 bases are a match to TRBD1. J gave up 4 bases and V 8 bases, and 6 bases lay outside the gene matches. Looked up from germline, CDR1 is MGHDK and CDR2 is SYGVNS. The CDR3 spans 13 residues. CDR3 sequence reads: CASQGASFYGYTF. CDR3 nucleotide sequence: TGTGCCAGCCAGGGGGCGTCCTTCTATGGCTACACCTTC.

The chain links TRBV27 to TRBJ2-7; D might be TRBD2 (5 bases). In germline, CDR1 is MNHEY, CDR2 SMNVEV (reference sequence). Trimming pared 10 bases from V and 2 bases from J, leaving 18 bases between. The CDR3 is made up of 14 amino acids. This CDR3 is CATQRSRGAYEQYF. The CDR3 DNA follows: TGTGCCACCCAGCGGAGCCGCGGCGCCTACGAGCAGTACTTC.

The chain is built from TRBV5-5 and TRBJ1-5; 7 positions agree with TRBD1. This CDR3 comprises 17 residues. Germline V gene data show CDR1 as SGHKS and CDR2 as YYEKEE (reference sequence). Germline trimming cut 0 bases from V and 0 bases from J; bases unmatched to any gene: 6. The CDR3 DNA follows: TGTGCCAGCAGCTTGGTGTCAGGGGGTTATAGCAATCAGCCCCAGCATTTT. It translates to CASSLVSGGYSNQPQHF. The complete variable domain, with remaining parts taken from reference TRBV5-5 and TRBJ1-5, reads DAGVTQSPTHLIKTRGQQVTLRCSPISGHKSVSWYQQVLGQGPQFIFQYYEKEERGRGNFPDRFSARQFPNYSSELNVNALLLGDSALYLCASSLVSGGYSNQPQHFGDGTRLSIL.

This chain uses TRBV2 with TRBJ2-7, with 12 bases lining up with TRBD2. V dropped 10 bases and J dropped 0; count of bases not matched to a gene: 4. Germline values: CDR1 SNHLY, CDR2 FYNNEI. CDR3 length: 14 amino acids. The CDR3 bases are TGTGCCACTTGGACTAGCGGGAACTCCTACGAGCAGTACGTC. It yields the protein CATWTSGNSYEQYV.

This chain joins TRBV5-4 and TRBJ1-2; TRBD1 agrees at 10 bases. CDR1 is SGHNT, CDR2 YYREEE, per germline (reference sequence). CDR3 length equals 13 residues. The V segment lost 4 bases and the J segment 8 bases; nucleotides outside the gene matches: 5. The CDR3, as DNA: TGTGCCAGCAGCCAGACAGGGGGCCACGGCTACACCTTC. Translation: CASSQTGGHGYTF.

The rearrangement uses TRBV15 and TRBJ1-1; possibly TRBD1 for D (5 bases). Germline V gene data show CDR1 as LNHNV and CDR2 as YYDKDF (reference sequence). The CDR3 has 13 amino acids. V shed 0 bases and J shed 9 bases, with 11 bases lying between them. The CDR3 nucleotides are TGTGCCACCAGCAGAGAGGGGGGAGGGAAAGCTTTCTTT. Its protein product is CATSREGGGKAFF.

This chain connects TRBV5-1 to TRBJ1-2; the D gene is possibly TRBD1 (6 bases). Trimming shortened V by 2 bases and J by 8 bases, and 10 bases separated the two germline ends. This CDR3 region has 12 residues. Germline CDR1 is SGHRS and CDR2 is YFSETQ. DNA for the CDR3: TGCGCCAGCAGCTTACAGGGCTACGGCTACACCTTC. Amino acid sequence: CASSLQGYGYTF.

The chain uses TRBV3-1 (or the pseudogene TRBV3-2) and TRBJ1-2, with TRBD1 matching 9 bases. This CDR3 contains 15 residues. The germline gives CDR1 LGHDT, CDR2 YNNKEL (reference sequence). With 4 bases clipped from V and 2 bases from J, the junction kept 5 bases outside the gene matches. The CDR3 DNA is TGTGCCAGCAGCCCAACACAGGGGGCGAACTATGGCTACACCTTC. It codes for CASSPTQGANYGYTF.

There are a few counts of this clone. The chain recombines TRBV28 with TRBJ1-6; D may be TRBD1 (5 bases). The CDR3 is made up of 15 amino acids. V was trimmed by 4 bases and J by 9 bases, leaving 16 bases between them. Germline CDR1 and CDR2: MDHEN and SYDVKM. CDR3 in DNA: TGTGCCAGCAGTTGGGGGGGGGTTTCAGGTTCACCCCTCCACTTT. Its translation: CASSWGGVSGSPLHF.

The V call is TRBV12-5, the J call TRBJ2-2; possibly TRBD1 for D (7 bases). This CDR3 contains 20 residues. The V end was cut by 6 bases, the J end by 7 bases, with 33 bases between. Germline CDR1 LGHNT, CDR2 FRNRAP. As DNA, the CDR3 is TGTGCTAGTGGCCCCGAGGGCGTGTCAGGGGGGCTACACGACGGCGGGGAGCTGTTTTTT. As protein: CASGPEGVSGGLHDGGELFF.

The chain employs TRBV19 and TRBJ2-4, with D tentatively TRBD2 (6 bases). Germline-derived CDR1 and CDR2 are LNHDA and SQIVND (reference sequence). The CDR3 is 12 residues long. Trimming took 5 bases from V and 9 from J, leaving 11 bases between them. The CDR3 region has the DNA TGTGCCAGTAGTGCTACCGGGGGCATTCAGTACTTC. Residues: CASSATGGIQYF.

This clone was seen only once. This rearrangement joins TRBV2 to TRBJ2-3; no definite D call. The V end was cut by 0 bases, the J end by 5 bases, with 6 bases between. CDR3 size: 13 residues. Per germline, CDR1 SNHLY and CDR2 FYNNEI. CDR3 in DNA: TGTGCCAGCAGTGAAGCGCAGGAAGATACGCAGTATTTT. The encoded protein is CASSEAQEDTQYF.

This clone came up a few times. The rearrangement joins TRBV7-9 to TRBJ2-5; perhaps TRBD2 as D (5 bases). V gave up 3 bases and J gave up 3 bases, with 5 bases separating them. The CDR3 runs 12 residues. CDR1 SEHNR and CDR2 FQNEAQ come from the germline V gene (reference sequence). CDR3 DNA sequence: TGTGCCAGCAGCTTCGGGGAAGAGACCCAGTACTTC. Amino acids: CASSFGEETQYF. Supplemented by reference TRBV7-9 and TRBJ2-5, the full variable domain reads DTGVSQNPRHKITKRGQNVTFRCDPISEHNRLYWYRQTLGQGPEFLTYFQNEAQLEKSRLLSDRFSAERPKGSFSTLEIQRTEQGDSAMYLCASSFGEETQYFGPGTRLLVL.

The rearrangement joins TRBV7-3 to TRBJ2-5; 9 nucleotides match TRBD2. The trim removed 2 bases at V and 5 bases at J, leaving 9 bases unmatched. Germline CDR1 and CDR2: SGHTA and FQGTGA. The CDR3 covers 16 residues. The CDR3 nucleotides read TGTGCCAGCAGCTTACTCGGCGGGAGGGCCGAGGAGACCCAGTACTTC. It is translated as CASSLLGGRAEETQYF.

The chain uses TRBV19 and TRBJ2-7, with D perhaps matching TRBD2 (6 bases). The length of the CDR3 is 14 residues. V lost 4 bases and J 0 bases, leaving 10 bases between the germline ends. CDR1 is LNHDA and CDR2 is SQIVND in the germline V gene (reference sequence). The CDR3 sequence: CASSTLADSYEQYF. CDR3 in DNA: TGTGCCAGTAGTACCTTAGCGGACTCCTACGAGCAGTACTTC.

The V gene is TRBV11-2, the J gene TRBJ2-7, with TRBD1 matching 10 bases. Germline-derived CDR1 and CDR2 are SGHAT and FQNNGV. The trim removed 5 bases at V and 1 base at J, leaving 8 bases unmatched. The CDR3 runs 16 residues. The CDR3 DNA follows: TGTGCCAGCAGCCCGAAATGGGACAGGGGTTCCTACGAGCAGTACGTC. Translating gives CASSPKWDRGSYEQYV.

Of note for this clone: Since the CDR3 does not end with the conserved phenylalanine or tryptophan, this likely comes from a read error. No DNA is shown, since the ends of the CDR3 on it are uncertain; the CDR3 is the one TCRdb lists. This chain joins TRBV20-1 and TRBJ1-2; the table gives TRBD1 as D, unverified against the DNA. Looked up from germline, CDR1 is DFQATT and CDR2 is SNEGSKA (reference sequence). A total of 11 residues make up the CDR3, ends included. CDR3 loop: CSASRTGGYVY.

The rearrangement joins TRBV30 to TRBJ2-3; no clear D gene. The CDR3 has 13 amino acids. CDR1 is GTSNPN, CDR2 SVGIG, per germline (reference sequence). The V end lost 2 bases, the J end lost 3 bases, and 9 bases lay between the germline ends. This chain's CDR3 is CAWSRVATDTQYF. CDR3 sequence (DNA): TGTGCCTGGAGTCGGGTTGCGACAGATACGCAGTATTTT.

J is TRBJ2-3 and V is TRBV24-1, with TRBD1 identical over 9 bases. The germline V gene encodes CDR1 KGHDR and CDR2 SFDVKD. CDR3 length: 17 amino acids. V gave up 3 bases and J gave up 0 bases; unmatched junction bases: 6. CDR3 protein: CATSDLTGTGSTDTQYF. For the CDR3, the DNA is TGTGCCACCAGTGATCTCACCGGGACAGGGAGCACAGATACGCAGTATTTT.

The CDR3 spells CASSSQGARQPQHF. The CDR3 nucleotides read TGTGCCAGCAGTTCACAGGGGGCTCGACAGCCCCAGCATTTT. The chain combines TRBV28 with TRBJ1-5; 9 positions agree with TRBD1. Trimming cost V 4 bases and J 7 bases; bases outside gene matches: 5. Germline CDR1 is MDHEN and CDR2 is SYDVKM. CDR3 length: 14 residues.

CDR3 sequence (DNA): TGTGCCAGCAGCTTACGGGTCCATACCTACAATGAGCAGTTCTTC. It is translated as CASSLRVHTYNEQFF. The chain is built from TRBV7-2 and TRBJ2-1; no clear D. Trimming shortened V by 2 bases and J by 2 bases, and 10 bases separated the two germline ends. The CDR3 spans 15 residues. Germline CDR1 and CDR2: SGHTA and FQGNSA. Using reference TRBV7-2 and TRBJ2-1 for the parts outside the CDR3, the full variable domain is GAGVSQSPSNKVTEKGKDVELRCDPISGHTALYWYRQSLGQGLEFLIYFQGNSAPDKSGLPSDRFSAERTGGSVSTLTIQRTQQEDSAVYLCASSLRVHTYNEQFFGPGTRLTVL.